A selection of T cell receptor beta chains follows, all from one sample in a study of cytomegalovirus exposure and HLA in healthy donors. The method was immunoSEQ multiplex PCR; TCRdb's version includes in-frame clones alone and lacks a portion of them. The repertoire holds over 200,000 clones, with roughly 88% as singletons. Sequencing was performed on PBMCs. The source of these receptors is a woman aged 18-30 years in good health and CMV-seronegative. The CDR3 runs from the conserved cysteine through the conserved F or W. A D gene is named only where the DNA matches it firmly. Not every row has a clone size; where given, it reads once, few, many or a size class.

j_call | d_call | v_call | clone_size | cdr3_nt | cdr3_aa
TRBJ2-7 | NA | TRBV28 | NA | TGTGCCAGCAGCTACAGGATACGCTCCTACGAGCAGTACTTC | CASSYRIRSYEQYF
TRBJ1-2 | TRBD1 | TRBV28 | NA | TGTGCCAGCAGGCAAGTTTGGACAGGGGGCTACACCTTC | CASRQVWTGGYTF
TRBJ2-7 | NA | TRBV13 | once | TGTGCCAGCAGCCCTGATAGCGATGACGAGCAGTACTTC | CASSPDSDDEQYF
TRBJ1-2 | NA | TRBV28 | NA | TGTGCCAGCAGTTTAATCACAGTTACTAACTATGGCTACACCTTC | CASSLITVTNYGYTF
TRBJ2-1 | NA | TRBV28 | NA | TGTGCCAGCAGTTCCCGACAGGAGGCAGTCAATGAGCAGTTCTTC | CASSSRQEAVNEQFF
TRBJ1-1 | NA | TRBV5-1 | NA | TGCGCCAGCAGCTCCGGCCAGGGAGGCACTGAAGCTTTCTTT | CASSSGQGGTEAFF
TRBJ1-5 | NA | TRBV28 | few | TGTGCCAGCAGTTTAGGAGGCAGAAGCAATCAGCCCCAGCATTTT | CASSLGGRSNQPQHF
TRBJ2-7 | TRBD2 | TRBV19 | NA | TGTGCCAGTAGTACGACTAGCGGCTCCTACGAGCAGTACTTC | CASSTTSGSYEQYF
TRBJ1-1 | TRBD1 | TRBV6-1 | few | TGTGCCAGCAGTGAAGAGGGACAGGGAGGCACTGAAGCTTTCTTT | CASSEEGQGGTEAFF
TRBJ1-5 | TRBD1 | TRBV9 | once | TGTGCCAGCAGCCCCGGGACAGGTTTTTATCAGCCCCAGCATTTT | CASSPGTGFYQPQHF
TRBJ1-1 | NA | TRBV19 | NA | TGTGCCAGTAGCCCTGGACAGTACATGAACACTGAAGCTTTCTTT | CASSPGQYMNTEAFF
TRBJ2-7 | TRBD2 | TRBV27 | NA | TGTGCCAGTTCTAGCGGGACGACGTACGAGCAGTACTTC | CASSSGTTYEQYF
TRBJ2-5 | TRBD2 | TRBV5-1 | NA | TGCGCCAGCAGCTACTCAACGAATAGCGGGAGTGGAGAGACCCAGTACTTC | CASSYSTNSGSGETQYF
TRBJ2-5 | NA | TRBV5-4 | NA | TGTGCCAGCAGCACCCAGGGTCAAGAGACCCAGTACTTC | CASSTQGQETQYF
TRBJ1-2 | NA | TRBV30 | NA | TGTGCCTGCGTAAAGGGACTCGGAAATGGCTACACCTTC | CACVKGLGNGYTF
TRBJ1-1 | NA | TRBV10-2 | NA | TGCGCCAGCAGTGAGCAGGCGGGCACTGAAGCTTTCTTT | CASSEQAGTEAFF
TRBJ1-2 | NA | TRBV6-5 | few | TGTGCCAGCAGTTACTCTGGACAGCTCGCCTACTATGGCTACACCTTC | CASSYSGQLAYYGYTF
TRBJ2-6 | NA | TRBV4-3 | once | TGCGCCAGCAGCCAAGGGCCACAATCTGGGGCCAACGTCCTGACTTTC | CASSQGPQSGANVLTF
TRBJ2-7 | NA | TRBV27 | NA | TGTGCCAGCAGTCCTAAGCGGTCTAACTCGGTATACTCCTACGAGCAGTACTTC | CASSPKRSNSVYSYEQYF
TRBJ2-7 | TRBD1 | TRBV10-2 | NA | TGCGCCAGCAGTCAAACTGGGACAGGGGAGCAGTACTTC | CASSQTGTGEQYF
TRBJ2-3 | NA | TRBV27 | NA | TGTGCCATCCGACAGCAGGGGTACGCATTCGAGTATTTT | CAIRQQGYAFEYF
TRBJ2-7 | TRBD2 | TRBV15 | few | TGTGCCACCAGCAGAGATGGGGGACTACAGTTGCAGTACTTC | CATSRDGGLQLQYF
TRBJ2-5 | NA | TRBV7-9 | NA | TGTGCCAGCAGCTCTTTTTGGGACACGGGGTCCCAAGAGACCCAGTACTTC | CASSSFWDTGSQETQYF
TRBJ2-1 | TRBD2 | TRBV9 | NA | TGTGCCAGCAGCGTAGCTCTTAAGCCGGGGGGGTACAATGAGCAGTTCTTC | CASSVALKPGGYNEQFF
TRBJ2-3 | TRBD2 | TRBV9 | NA | TGTGCCAGCAGCGTAGGACTAGCGGGAGGAACCACAGATACGCAGTATTTT | CASSVGLAGGTTDTQYF
TRBJ1-5 | NA | TRBV7-9 | NA | TGTGCCAGCCCCCGGGAACAGACCAATCAGCCCCAGCATTTT | CASPREQTNQPQHF
TRBJ2-3 | NA | TRBV7-9 | NA | TGTGCCAGCAGCCTCGTACGGGACTTCACAGATACGCAGTATTTT | CASSLVRDFTDTQYF
TRBJ1-5 | TRBD1 | TRBV6-1 | NA | TGTGCCAGCGCTCCCTCGACAGGGGAAGTTCAGCCCCAGCATTTT | CASAPSTGEVQPQHF
TRBJ2-7 | TRBD2 | TRBV11-2 | NA | TGTGCCAGCAGCTTGACTAGCGGGAGACGTCACGGGTACGAGCAGTACTTC | CASSLTSGRRHGYEQYF
TRBJ2-7 | NA | TRBV28 | NA | TGTGCCAGCAGGGCTCCCTCAGCCTACGAGCAGTACTTC | CASRAPSAYEQYF
TRBJ1-1 | NA | TRBV6-1 | NA | TGTGCCAGCGAGGACAGATTGAAGAACTCTGAAGCTTTCTTT | CASEDRLKNSEAFF